What follows is one T cell receptor (beta chain) and its context. Its target is unknown. Expressed TCRB transcripts were sequenced because the isolated RNA had all been reverse transcribed beforehand. TCRdb's table, derived via immunoSEQ multiplex PCR, lists solely in-frame clones and lacks some. The sample records 350,000 to 400,000 clones, about 15% being singletons. The source of the sample is a study of beta chain features in type 1 diabetes. Study results and limitations: Junctions at VDJ sites from type 1 diabetes patients had fewer insertions and more deletions. TCRB CDR3s from Type 1 diabetes patients were moderately but significantly shorter in all four CD4+ subsets.

Averaging roughly 110 mL, one heparinised blood draw was given by each donor. Trimming took 0 bases from V and 7 from J, leaving 9 bases between them. This CDR3 contains 13 residues. Germline V gene sequence: CDR1 SGHTA, CDR2 FQGTGA. The clonotype originates from a woman under 30 in good health. The source material was naive CD4+ T cells from blood. The genes are TRBV7-3 and TRBJ1-1, with no clear D. This CDR3 is CASSLTGQLEAFF. DNA of the CDR3: TGTGCCAGCAGCTTAACTGGGCAGCTTGAAGCTTTCTTT.